The table lists the clone carrying this T cell receptor beta chain with a count of one. This sample is part of a study of OX40 agonist ivuxolimab in advanced cancers. Method: immunoSEQ multiplex PCR; TCRdb's copy keeps in-frame clones and lacks some. The sample shows about 39,000 clones, roughly 92% of them seen only once. The sample here was CD4+ or CD8+ T cells sorted from blood, taken in a trial of the OX40 agonist ivuxolimab. The TCR comes from an adult with an advanced solid tumor such as melanoma, head and neck, liver or kidney cancer.

The CDR3: CASSQDLTGTLVLTF. The DNA for the CDR3 is TGCGCCAGCAGCCAAGATTTGACAGGGACACTCGTCCTGACTTTC. The rearrangement links TRBV4-1 to TRBJ2-6; TRBD1 matches 7 bases. V was pared by 0 bases and J by 12 bases, with 8 bases of the junction left unmatched. Germline V CDR1 and CDR2: MGHRA, YSYEKL. The CDR3 consists of 15 residues.